This T cell receptor beta chain was found in a study of blood T cell repertoires in COVID-19. As for the study in general: Nucleic acid was either cDNA or gDNA, and it came from T cells, B-cell-depleted T cells, or PBMCs.

The CDR3 extends over 14 amino acids. After removal of 2 bases from V and 6 bases from J, the junction contained 4 bases not matched to a gene. The germline gives CDR1 SNHLY, CDR2 FYNNEI. Some clones are missing from TCRdb's copy, which holds only in-frame ones; the method was immunoSEQ multiplex PCR. The sample has around 170,000 clones, approximately 79% seen once; the top ten hold about 3%. The clonotype was recovered from a woman of 80 years or more with acute or convalescent COVID-19. The sequencing input was peripheral blood. The chain is built from TRBV2 and TRBJ1-5; 7 nucleotides line up with TRBD1. The CDR3 DNA reads TGTGCCAGCAGTGAAAACAGGGGAAGTCAGCCCCAGCATTTT. This codes for CASSENRGSQPQHF.